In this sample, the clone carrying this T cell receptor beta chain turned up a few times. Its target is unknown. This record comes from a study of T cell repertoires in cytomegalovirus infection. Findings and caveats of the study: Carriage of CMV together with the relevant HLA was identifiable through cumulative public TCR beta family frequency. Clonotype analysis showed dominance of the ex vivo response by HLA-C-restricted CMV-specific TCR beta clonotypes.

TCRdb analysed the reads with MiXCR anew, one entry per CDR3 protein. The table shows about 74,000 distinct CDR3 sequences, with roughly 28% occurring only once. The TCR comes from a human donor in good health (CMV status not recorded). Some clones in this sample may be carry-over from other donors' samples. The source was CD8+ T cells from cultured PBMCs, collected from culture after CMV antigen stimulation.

CDR3 region: CASRTQGPMSNQFMNTEAFF. In nucleotides, the CDR3 is TGTGCCAGCAGGACACAGGGGCCGATGTCTAACCAGTTCATGAACACTGAAGCTTTCTTT. The genes are TRBV28 and TRBJ1-1; 7 nucleotides agree with TRBD1. This CDR3 is built from 20 residues. Trimming removed 6 bases from V and 0 bases from J; junction bases left unmatched: 22. The V gene's germline CDR1 is MDHEN and CDR2 SYDVKM. Full variable domain (remainder filled in from reference TRBV28 and TRBJ1-1): DVKVTQSSRYLVKRTGEKVFLECVQDMDHENMFWYRQDPGLGLRLIYFSYDVKMKEKGDIPEGYSVSREKKERFSLILESASTNQTSMYLCASRTQGPMSNQFMNTEAFFGQGTRLTVV.